These T cell receptor beta chains were read from a single sample in a study of blood T cell repertoires in COVID-19. Here immunoSEQ multiplex PCR was the method, and the copy in TCRdb shows in-frame clones only, minus some. Here the sample spans under 300,000 clones, 84% being singletons. Material for sequencing was peripheral blood. The source is a woman in her 40s who had recovered from COVID-19. Both conserved end residues are part of each CDR3. D genes are given only for firm matches. Size is omitted from some rows. Given values are once, few, many or a class for expanded clones.

abundance	d_gene	v_gene	j_gene	CDR3aa	CDR3nt
.	.	TRBV7-3	TRBJ2-7	CASSLMGGGGSAEQYF	TGTGCCAGCAGCTTAATGGGAGGGGGAGGTTCGGCCGAGCAGTACTTC
once	.	TRBV28	TRBJ2-1	CASSLYAPGAYNEQFF	TGTGCCAGCAGTTTATACGCGCCCGGGGCCTACAATGAGCAGTTCTTC
.	TRBD1	TRBV5-6	TRBJ2-3	CASSLKGASWTFGGTQYF	TGTGCCAGCAGCTTGAAGGGGGCGAGTTGGACTTTCGGAGGTACGCAGTATTTT
.	.	TRBV28	TRBJ1-1	CASSLMGRMNTEAFF	TGTGCCAGCAGTTTAATGGGGCGTATGAACACTGAAGCTTTCTTT
.	TRBD1	TRBV10-3	TRBJ1-2	CAISGGDRGHTNYGYTF	TGTGCCATCAGTGGCGGGGACAGGGGGCATACTAACTATGGCTACACCTTC
.	.	TRBV9	TRBJ2-1	CASSGSLTEQFF	TGTGCCAGCAGCGGGAGCCTGACTGAGCAGTTCTTC
.	TRBD1	TRBV10-3	TRBJ1-4	CAISESGQGGNEKLFF	TGTGCCATCAGTGAATCCGGACAGGGAGGAAATGAAAAACTGTTTTTT
.	.	TRBV2	TRBJ1-4	CASTGLTNEKLFF	TGTGCCAGCACAGGGTTAACTAATGAAAAACTGTTTTTT
.	.	TRBV5-1	TRBJ1-4	CASSLGGMTNEKLFF	TGCGCCAGCAGCTTGGGAGGGATGACTAATGAAAAACTGTTTTTT
.	.	TRBV3-1/TRBV3-2	TRBJ2-2	CASRRDSQTGELFF	TGTGCCAGCAGGCGGGACTCACAGACCGGGGAGCTGTTTTTT
.	.	TRBV15	TRBJ1-4	CATSRDAGEKLFF	TGTGCCACCAGCAGAGATGCCGGTGAAAAACTGTTTTTT
once	TRBD2	TRBV20-1	TRBJ2-1	CSASLPPTSGGRYNEQFF	TGCAGTGCCAGTCTCCCCCCGACTAGCGGGGGACGATACAATGAGCAGTTCTTC
once	.	TRBV27	TRBJ1-2	CASSFRGAQGYTF	TGTGCCAGCAGTTTTCGGGGGGCGCAGGGCTACACCTTC
.	.	TRBV19	TRBJ2-3	CASRRKEPDTQYF	TGTGCCAGTAGAAGGAAGGAGCCAGATACGCAGTATTTT
.	.	TRBV2	TRBJ2-2	CASSEALANTGELFF	TGTGCCAGCAGTGAGGCCCTCGCGAACACCGGGGAGCTGTTTTTT
.	.	TRBV11-2	TRBJ1-4	CASSLGWQTNEKLFF	TGTGCCAGCAGCTTAGGTTGGCAAACTAATGAAAAACTGTTTTTT
few	.	TRBV30	TRBJ1-5	CAWSAGTRNQPQHF	TGTGCCTGGAGTGCCGGGACACGGAATCAGCCCCAGCATTTT
.	.	TRBV6-1	TRBJ1-4	CASSESGGENEKLFF	TGTGCCAGCAGTGAATCCGGCGGGGAGAATGAAAAACTGTTTTTT
.	.	TRBV15	TRBJ1-2	CATSRDLSNYGYTF	TGTGCCACCAGCAGAGATTTAAGCAACTATGGCTACACCTTC
.	.	TRBV3-1/TRBV3-2	TRBJ1-3	CASSPRETSGNTIYF	TGTGCCAGCAGCCCCAGGGAAACCTCTGGAAACACCATATATTTT
.	.	TRBV7-8	TRBJ2-7	CASSLESLAHTYEQYF	TGTGCCAGCAGCTTAGAGAGCCTAGCTCATACCTACGAGCAGTACTTC
.	.	TRBV7-6	TRBJ1-5	CASSPLPVQSNQPQHF	TGTGCCAGCAGCCCTTTGCCAGTACAAAGCAATCAGCCCCAGCATTTT
.	TRBD1	TRBV5-1	TRBJ1-6	CASKAGQGVSSPLHF	TGCGCCAGCAAGGCAGGGCAGGGGGTTAGTTCACCCCTCCACTTT
.	TRBD1	TRBV29-1	TRBJ1-2	CSVQTTGGYGYTF	TGCAGCGTTCAAACCACAGGGGGGTATGGCTACACCTTC
.	TRBD2	TRBV4-1	TRBJ2-4	CASSQPLAGGNKNIQYF	TGCGCCAGCAGCCAACCCTTAGCGGGGGGGAACAAAAACATTCAGTACTTC
.	.	TRBV20-1	TRBJ2-3	CSARGSDTQYF	TGCAGTGCTAGGGGCAGTGATACGCAGTATTTT
.	.	TRBV4-1	TRBJ2-2	CASSQFSPGQITGELFF	TGCGCCAGCAGCCAATTCAGTCCAGGACAGATCACCGGGGAGCTGTTTTTT
once	.	TRBV2	TRBJ1-6	CASGLWGVGHNSPLHF	TGTGCCAGCGGTCTCTGGGGTGTGGGGCATAATTCACCCCTCCACTTT
.	.	TRBV28	TRBJ1-4	CASSIPGEKLFF	TGTGCCAGCAGTATCCCGGGTGAAAAACTGTTTTTT
.	.	TRBV30	TRBJ1-2	CAWSVLGQPYYGYTF	TGTGCCTGGAGTGTATTGGGCCAGCCTTACTATGGCTACACCTTC
.	.	TRBV9	TRBJ2-1	CASNPQGYNEQFF	TGTGCCAGCAACCCCCAGGGTTACAATGAGCAGTTCTTC
.	.	TRBV6-5	TRBJ1-2	CASSYPLGGGRGGYTF	TGTGCCAGCAGTTACCCGCTGGGGGGGGGCAGGGGTGGCTACACCTTC
.	.	TRBV5-1	TRBJ1-5	CASSFGDDNQPQHF	TGCGCCAGCAGCTTCGGGGATGACAATCAGCCCCAGCATTTT
once	.	TRBV4-1	TRBJ1-4	CASSQGTGPEREKLFF	TGCGCCAGCAGCCAAGGTACAGGTCCGGAACGTGAAAAACTGTTTTTT
.	.	TRBV4-2	TRBJ2-7	CASSQFSGGRKSYEQYF	TGTGCCAGCAGCCAATTCTCTGGTGGGAGAAAGTCCTACGAGCAGTACTTC
.	.	TRBV18	TRBJ1-1	CASSPREPTVNTEAFF	TGTGCCAGCTCACCTCGAGAACCGACAGTGAACACTGAAGCTTTCTTT
.	TRBD2	TRBV2	TRBJ2-3	CASVRLAGPPDTQYF	TGTGCCAGCGTTCGACTAGCGGGTCCCCCAGATACGCAGTATTTT
.	.	TRBV12-3/TRBV12-4	TRBJ2-3	CASSRTDTQYF	TGTGCCAGCAGTCGGACAGATACGCAGTATTTT
.	.	TRBV21-1	TRBJ2-6	CASSLLLPGQGTSGANVLTF	TGTGCCAGCAGCCTTTTACTGCCGGGACAGGGCACCTCTGGGGCCAACGTCCTGACTTTC
.	TRBD1	TRBV18	TRBJ2-7	CASSPKDRGYEQYF	TGTGCCAGCTCACCTAAGGACAGGGGCTACGAGCAGTACTTC
.	.	TRBV7-3	TRBJ2-3	CASSLLGDRADTQYF	TGTGCCAGCAGCTTATTAGGGGATAGGGCAGATACGCAGTATTTT